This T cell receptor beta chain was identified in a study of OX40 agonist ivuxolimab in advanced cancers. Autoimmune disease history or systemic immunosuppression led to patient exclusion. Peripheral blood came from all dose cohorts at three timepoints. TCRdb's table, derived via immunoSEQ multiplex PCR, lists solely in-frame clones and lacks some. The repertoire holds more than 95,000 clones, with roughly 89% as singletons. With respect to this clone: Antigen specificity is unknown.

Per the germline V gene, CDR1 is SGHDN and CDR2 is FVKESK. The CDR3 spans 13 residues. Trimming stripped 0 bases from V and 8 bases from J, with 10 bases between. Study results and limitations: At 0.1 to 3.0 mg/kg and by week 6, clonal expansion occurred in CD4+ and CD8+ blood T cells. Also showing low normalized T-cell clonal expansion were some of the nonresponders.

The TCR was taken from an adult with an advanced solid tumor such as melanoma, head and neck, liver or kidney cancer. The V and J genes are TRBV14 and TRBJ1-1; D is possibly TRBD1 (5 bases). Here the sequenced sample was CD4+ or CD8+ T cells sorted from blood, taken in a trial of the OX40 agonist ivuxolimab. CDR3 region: CASSQDAGREAFF. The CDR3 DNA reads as TGTGCCAGCAGCCAAGATGCAGGGAGGGAAGCTTTCTTT.